This T cell receptor beta chain was retrieved from a study of T-cell reconstitution after alpha-beta-depleted transplantation in children. General study points: After one year, T-cell counts and TCRbeta diversity mostly came from new T cells.

V was trimmed by 5 bases and J by 5 bases, leaving 18 bases between them. Germline values: CDR1 LNHNV, CDR2 YYDKDF (reference sequence). The CDR3 length is 16 residues. A TCRbeta library incorporating unique molecular identifiers was prepared. A single record per CDR3 protein comes from TCRdb applying MiXCR to the PCR reads. Counted here are just over 950,000 distinct CDR3 sequences, about 29% occurring once; the ten biggest clones make up approximately 30%. This clonotype was found a few times. Its target is not known. The starting material was PBMCs, mostly from graft donor cells, obtained 360 days after TCRalphabeta/CD19-depleted stem cell transplant. The chain carries TRBV15 and TRBJ2-2; D is possibly TRBD2 (6 bases). The clonotype originates from a boy under two years old who had a stem cell transplant for SCID, so the T cells may come from the graft donor. This CDR3 reads CATSGGLPKGTGELFF. In DNA, the CDR3 is TGTGCCACCAGCGGAGGGTTGCCAAAGGGGACCGGGGAGCTGTTTTTT.